This TCR beta chain was profiled in a study of PD-L1 blockade in urothelial cancer. Study context: Blood was tested 3 weeks (second dose) and 6 weeks into treatment. T cell content in blood samples showed a median of 141,255. Study-wide results and limits: Patients who had durable benefit saw their tumor-associated blood clones expand more at 3 weeks.

Details on this clone: Its matching antigen is unknown.

Only in-frame clones appear in the TCRdb table, and some are missing; sequencing was by immunoSEQ multiplex PCR. The data hold about 87,000 clones, with roughly 84% observed a single time. Time point in this sample: pretreatment peripheral blood. The source of this sequence is a man aged 60-69 years with urothelial cancer. Sequenced here: PBMCs, sampled around atezolizumab (anti-PD-L1) treatment.

In DNA, the CDR3 is TGTGCCAGCACCCTTACCCAGGGAAATCCTGGAGGCTACACCTTC. Translated, it gives CASTLTQGNPGGYTF. The chain couples TRBV28 to TRBJ1-2; TRBD1 might be the D (5 bases). Germline assignment: CDR1 MDHEN and CDR2 SYDVKM. This CDR3 region has 15 residues. Trimming took off 7 bases at V and 8 bases at J, with 23 bases between the two ends.